Each of the 27 T cell receptor beta chains below was sequenced from the same sample in a study of beta chain features in type 1 diabetes. Every bit of the isolated RNA underwent reverse transcription, so sequencing read expressed TCRB transcripts. Clones were sequenced by immunoSEQ multiplex PCR, and TCRdb holds only the in-frame ones, with some missing. The data contain roughly 140,000 clones, approximately 8.1% of them singletons. Sequenced: central memory CD4+ T cells from blood. These receptors were obtained from a man aged 18 to 29 in good health.

V and J are TRBV30 and TRBJ2-5, with 12 bases aligning to TRBD2. V gave up 7 bases and J gave up 2 bases; unmatched junction bases: 8. CDR1 is GTSNPN, CDR2 SVGIG, per germline (reference sequence). The CDR3 is 15 amino acids. The CDR3 loop reads CALKPGLAGQETQYF. Written as DNA, the CDR3 is TGTGCCTTGAAACCGGGACTAGCGGGTCAAGAGACCCAGTACTTC.

This chain links TRBV6-5 with TRBJ2-3, with 7 nucleotides matching TRBD2. J lost 3 bases, V lost 6 bases, and 9 bases had no gene match. The length of the CDR3 is 15 residues. Germline V lookup: CDR1 MNHEY, CDR2 SVGAGI. Written as DNA, the CDR3 is TGTGCCAGCAGCCGCAGCGGGATTGAAACAGATACGCAGTATTTT. Protein product: CASSRSGIETDTQYF.

This chain uses TRBV7-7 with TRBJ2-3; 11 positions agree with TRBD1. V lost 5 bases and J lost 5; bases outside the gene matches: 6. The CDR3 sequence is 15 residues long. Germline loops: CDR1 SSHAT, CDR2 FNYEAQ (reference sequence). CDR3 in DNA: TGTGCCAGCAGCCAGGGGACAGGGGGGGGAGATACGCAGTATTTT. It codes for CASSQGTGGGDTQYF.

In DNA, the CDR3 is TGTGCCAGCAGACCCCAGGTCGCCGGAAAACTGTTTTTT. Its translation is CASRPQVAGKLFF. V and J are TRBV7-2 and TRBJ1-4; unclear D gene. From germline, CDR1 is SGHTA and CDR2 FQGNSA. The CDR3 has 13 amino acids. Trimming shortened V by 6 bases and J by 10 bases, and 15 bases separated the two germline ends. The full variable domain, its missing parts supplied by reference TRBV7-2 and TRBJ1-4, is GAGVSQSPSNKVTEKGKDVELRCDPISGHTALYWYRQSLGQGLEFLIYFQGNSAPDKSGLPSDRFSAERTGGSVSTLTIQRTQQEDSAVYLCASRPQVAGKLFFGSGTQLSVL.

The table lists this clone with a few counts. V gene TRBV7-9 combines with J gene TRBJ1-4; a weak D match, TRBD1 (6 bases). The V end was cut by 10 bases, the J end by 10 bases, with 25 bases between. The CDR3 is made up of 15 amino acids. CDR1 is SEHNR and CDR2 is FQNEAQ in the germline V gene (reference sequence). CDR3 amino acids: CATQGGGARIGKLFF. In DNA form, the CDR3 reads TGTGCCACCCAAGGGGGGGGCGCGAGAATTGGAAAACTGTTTTTT.

The chain carries TRBV28 and TRBJ2-3; weak D call: TRBD2 (6 bases). Trimming pared 6 bases from V and 2 bases from J, leaving 12 bases between. Per the germline V gene, CDR1 is MDHEN and CDR2 is SYDVKM. The CDR3 runs to 14 residues. The CDR3 loop is CASSLQDYTDTQYF. The CDR3 DNA follows: TGTGCCAGCAGCTTACAGGACTACACAGATACGCAGTATTTT.

This clone showed up just a few times. This sample includes further DNA sequences coding for the same CDR3. The V gene is TRBV7-3, the J gene TRBJ2-5; 8 bases align to TRBD1. Per the germline V gene, CDR1 is SGHTA and CDR2 is FQGTGA. CDR3 length: 13 amino acids. Trimming at V came to 4 bases and at J to 3 bases, leaving 1 base not matched to a gene. The CDR3 protein is CASSSTGEETQYF. The CDR3 coding sequence is TGTGCCAGCAGCTCGACAGGGGAAGAGACCCAGTACTTC.

V and J are TRBV5-6 and TRBJ1-6, with D uncertain. This CDR3 spans 15 amino acids. Germline V gene lookup returns CDR1 SGHDT and CDR2 YYEEEE. V gave up 4 bases and J gave up 0 bases, with 8 bases separating them. The CDR3 nucleotides read TGTGCCAGCAGCCGGGTGAGCTCCTATAATTCACCCCTCCACTTT. Encoded protein: CASSRVSSYNSPLHF.

This clone turned up a few times. The V call is TRBV30, the J call TRBJ2-5; 9 nucleotides agree with TRBD2. TRBJ2-7 explains the end of the DNA better; the J call may be wrong. CDR3 size: 16 residues. The germline V gene has CDR1 GTSNPN and CDR2 SVGIG (reference sequence). The CDR3 region is CAWSAWGLAGTYEQYF. In DNA, the CDR3 is TGTGCCTGGAGTGCTTGGGGGCTAGCGGGAACCTACGAGCAGTACTTC.

This clone came up a few times. Other nucleotide sequences from this sample produce the same CDR3. The CDR3 spells CASSPAGLSGNTIYF. Here the CDR3 DNA reads TGTGCCAGCTCACCGGCAGGGCTATCTGGAAACACCATATATTTT. The chain recombines TRBV18 with TRBJ1-3; possible D gene TRBD1, 5 bases. Trimming removed 3 bases at V and 1 base at J, with 10 bases between. Germline loops: CDR1 KGHSH, CDR2 LQKENI. The CDR3 loop spans 15 amino acids. The full variable domain, its missing parts supplied by reference TRBV18 and TRBJ1-3, is NAGVMQNPRHLVRRRGQEARLRCSPMKGHSHVYWYRQLPEEGLKFMVYLQKENIIDESGMPKERFSAEFPKEGPSILRIQQVVRGDSAAYFCASSPAGLSGNTIYFGEGSWLTVV.

This clone showed up just a few times. The rearrangement links TRBV5-1 to TRBJ2-3; TRBD1 might be the D (5 bases). The CDR3 length is 15 residues. The germline CDR1 and CDR2 sequences are SGHRS and YFSETQ. V was cut by 4 bases and J by 0 bases, with 12 bases left in between. The CDR3 protein is CASSNIRQSTDTQYF. DNA of the CDR3: TGCGCCAGCAGCAATATTAGACAGAGCACAGATACGCAGTATTTT.

V gene TRBV5-1 combines with J gene TRBJ2-1, with 11 bases identical to TRBD2. The junction had 10 bases not matched to a gene; V was cut back by 4 bases and J by 7 bases. The CDR3 is 16 amino acids. Germline assignment: CDR1 SGHRS and CDR2 YFSETQ. This CDR3 is CASSKRGTSGGNEQFF. The CDR3 coding sequence is TGCGCCAGCAGCAAAAGAGGGACTAGCGGCGGGAATGAGCAGTTCTTC.

In this sample, this clone turned up a few times. The V and J genes are TRBV7-2 and TRBJ2-7; D may be TRBD1 (5 bases). CDR3 length: 18 amino acids. Germline V gene sequence: CDR1 SGHTA, CDR2 FQGNSA. Trimming took 0 bases from V and 2 from J, leaving 20 bases between them. This CDR3 reads CASSLATIGAQAPYEQYF. Here the CDR3 DNA reads TGTGCCAGCAGCTTAGCCACCATTGGGGCCCAAGCACCCTACGAGCAGTACTTC.

The chain links TRBV18 to TRBJ1-5; 8 nucleotides line up with TRBD1. Germline CDR1 reads KGHSH; CDR2 reads LQKENI. CDR3 length equals 13 residues. With 5 bases clipped from V and 6 bases from J, the junction kept 3 bases outside the gene matches. The CDR3 is CASSRDRFQPQHF. CDR3 coding DNA: TGTGCCAGCTCAAGGGACAGGTTTCAGCCCCAGCATTTT.

The table lists this clone with a few counts. V and J are TRBV5-6 and TRBJ2-6; no clear D gene. V lost 2 bases and J 0 bases, leaving 3 bases between the germline ends. CDR3 length equals 14 residues. Germline V gene data show CDR1 as SGHDT and CDR2 as YYEEEE. CDR3 in DNA: TGTGCCAGCAGCTTCGGCTCTGGGGCCAACGTCCTGACTTTC. Translating gives CASSFGSGANVLTF. Complete variable domain (other parts from reference TRBV5-6 and TRBJ2-6): DAGVTQSPTHLIKTRGQQVTLRCSPKSGHDTVSWYQQALGQGPQFIFQYYEEEERQRGNFPDRFSGHQFPNYSSELNVNALLLGDSALYLCASSFGSGANVLTFGAGSRLTVL.

The sample holds a few counts of this clone. This CDR3 is CASSPAGHSDTQYF. Here the CDR3 DNA reads TGTGCCAGCTCGCCTGCGGGGCACTCAGATACGCAGTATTTT. This chain uses TRBV18 with TRBJ2-3; perhaps TRBD2 as D (6 bases). V lost 6 bases to trimming and J lost 4 bases, with 14 bases between them. In germline, CDR1 is KGHSH, CDR2 LQKENI. The CDR3 contains 14 residues.

This chain uses TRBV5-4 with TRBJ1-1; unclear D gene. The germline V and J ends were trimmed by 5 bases and 0 bases, with 8 bases remaining between them. The CDR3 sequence is 13 residues long. CDR1 is SGHNT and CDR2 is YYREEE in the germline V gene (reference sequence). The CDR3 coding sequence is TGTGCCAGCAGATTACAGATGAACACTGAAGCTTTCTTT. It translates to CASRLQMNTEAFF.

This clone turned up a few times. V usage is TRBV5-4 and J usage is TRBJ2-5, with TRBD1 matching over 8 bases. The germline V gene encodes CDR1 SGHNT and CDR2 YYREEE (reference sequence). J was trimmed by 3 bases and V by 1 base; bases with no gene match: 5. The CDR3 spans 15 residues. The CDR3 here is CASSLTAGGEETQYF. Written as DNA, the CDR3 is TGTGCCAGCAGCTTGACCGCAGGGGGCGAAGAGACCCAGTACTTC.

This clone was detected many times. The rearrangement joins TRBV7-2 to TRBJ1-2; no firm D call. The V and J ends lost 2 bases and 3 bases respectively, with 7 bases between them. The CDR3 is 13 amino acids. Per the germline V gene, CDR1 is SGHTA and CDR2 is FQGNSA. The CDR3, as DNA: TGTGCCAGCAGCTTACAGAATTACTATGGCTACACCTTC. Protein product: CASSLQNYYGYTF.

V is TRBV7-8 and J is TRBJ1-4; TRBD1 matches 9 bases. CDR3 length: 15 amino acids. Trimming at V came to 5 bases and at J to 8 bases, leaving 9 bases not matched to a gene. Germline CDR1 SGHVS, CDR2 FQNEAQ. In DNA, the CDR3 is TGTGCCAGCAGCAAAGGGACAGGGACAGGGGAAAAACTGTTTTTT. Translation gives CASSKGTGTGEKLFF.

This clone came up many times. The V and J genes are TRBV6-5 and TRBJ1-1, with D perhaps matching TRBD1 (5 bases). The CDR3 contains 15 residues. The germline V gene encodes CDR1 MNHEY and CDR2 SVGAGI. The V gene lost 6 bases and the J gene lost 1 base, with 15 bases spanning the gap. Here the CDR3 reads CASSDRTGRNTEAFF. The CDR3 nucleotides are TGTGCCAGCAGCGACAGAACCGGGAGGAACACTGAAGCTTTCTTT.

This clone showed up just a few times. V gene TRBV6-5 combines with J gene TRBJ2-1, with unresolved D. The CDR3 is 14 residues long. Germline CDR1 is MNHEY and CDR2 is SVGAGI. The V end was cut by 1 base, the J end by 0 bases, with 4 bases between. CDR3 protein: CASSYYSSYNEQFF. The CDR3 coding sequence is TGTGCCAGCAGTTACTACTCCTCCTACAATGAGCAGTTCTTC.

This clone was detected only a few times. The chain employs TRBV6-1 and TRBJ2-3, with a tentative D call TRBD2 (5 bases). Germline values: CDR1 MNHNS, CDR2 SASEGT. The CDR3 has 14 residues. V lost 5 bases to trimming and J lost 6 bases, with 15 bases between them. CDR3 nucleotides: TGTGCCAGCAGTTTGCGGACTGGCCTGGATACGCAGTATTTT. Its translation: CASSLRTGLDTQYF.

V usage is TRBV6-5 and J usage is TRBJ2-5; 8 bases match TRBD2. The V segment lost 2 bases and the J segment 2 bases; nucleotides outside the gene matches: 4. The CDR3 loop spans 15 amino acids. Germline lookup yields CDR1 MNHEY and CDR2 SVGAGI. The chain's CDR3 is CASSYPGGDQETQYF. The CDR3 DNA follows: TGTGCCAGCAGTTACCCCGGGGGGGATCAAGAGACCCAGTACTTC.

Comment on this clone: One end of the junction varies from germline; a read error may be responsible. The V gene is TRBV7-7, the J gene TRBJ1-5, with TRBD1 as a possible D gene (5 bases). The V gene's germline CDR1 is SSHAT and CDR2 FNYEAQ (reference sequence). The CDR3 length is 17 residues. The CDR3: CASSPDRKGCENQPQHF. The CDR3 bases are TGTGCTAGCAGCCCTGACCGGAAGGGGTGCGAAAATCAGCCCCAGCATTTT. Full variable domain (missing parts from reference TRBV7-7 and TRBJ1-5): GAGVSQSPRYKVTKRGQDVTLRCDPISSHATLYWYQQALGQGPEFLTYFNYEAQPDKSGLPSDRFSAERPEGSISTLTIQRTEQRDSAMYRCASSPDRKGCENQPQHFGDGTRLSIL.

The chain has TRBV7-2 and TRBJ2-2, with 7 bases identical to TRBD2. V gave up 1 base and J gave up 5 bases; unmatched junction bases: 7. CDR1 and CDR2 (germline): SGHTA, FQGNSA. CDR3 size: 16 residues. CDR3 amino acids: CASSLVAGWETGELFF. DNA for the CDR3: TGTGCCAGCAGCTTAGTAGCGGGTTGGGAAACCGGGGAGCTGTTTTTT.

In its sample, this clone was seen a few times. This chain links TRBV28 with TRBJ2-2; unclear D gene. This CDR3 spans 15 amino acids. V lost 10 bases to trimming and J lost 6 bases, with 21 bases between them. The germline V gene encodes CDR1 MDHEN and CDR2 SYDVKM. The CDR3 is CATLTNIDRPGELFF. CDR3 in DNA: TGTGCCACCCTAACTAACATAGATAGACCCGGGGAGCTGTTTTTT.